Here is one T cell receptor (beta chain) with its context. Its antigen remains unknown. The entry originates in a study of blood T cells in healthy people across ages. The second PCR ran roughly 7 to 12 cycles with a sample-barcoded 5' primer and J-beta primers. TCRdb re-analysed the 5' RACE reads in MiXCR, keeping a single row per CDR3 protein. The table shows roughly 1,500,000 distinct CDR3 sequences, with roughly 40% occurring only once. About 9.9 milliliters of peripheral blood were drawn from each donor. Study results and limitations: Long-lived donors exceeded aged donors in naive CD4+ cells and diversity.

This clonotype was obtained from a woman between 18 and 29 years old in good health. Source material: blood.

The CDR3 sequence is CASSSRDYGYTF. The CDR3 nucleotides read TGTGCCAGCAGTTCCCGAGACTATGGCTACACCTTC. The chain recombines TRBV12-3 or TRBV12-4 with TRBJ1-2, with no clear D. The CDR3 loop spans 12 amino acids. V was cut by 4 bases and J by 3 bases, with 6 bases left in between.